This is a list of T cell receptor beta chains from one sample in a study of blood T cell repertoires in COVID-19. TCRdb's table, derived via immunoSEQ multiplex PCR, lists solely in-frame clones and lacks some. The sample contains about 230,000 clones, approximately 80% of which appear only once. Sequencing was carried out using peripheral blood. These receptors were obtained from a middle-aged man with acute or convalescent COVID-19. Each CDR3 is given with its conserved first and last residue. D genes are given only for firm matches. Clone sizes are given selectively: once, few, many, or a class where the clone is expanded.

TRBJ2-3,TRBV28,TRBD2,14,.,CASSTHAGADTQYF,TGTGCCAGCAGTACCCATGCGGGAGCAGATACGCAGTATTTT
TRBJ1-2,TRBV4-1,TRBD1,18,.,CASSPQQYGTGLNYGYTF,TGCGCCAGCAGCCCACAGCAGTACGGGACAGGGTTGAACTATGGCTACACCTTC
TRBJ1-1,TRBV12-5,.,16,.,CASGLVHIGGLTEAFF,TGTGCTAGTGGTTTGGTACATATCGGGGGGCTGACTGAAGCTTTCTTT
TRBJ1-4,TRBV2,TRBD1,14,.,CASIRDSSNEKLFF,TGTGCCAGCATAAGGGACAGCTCTAATGAAAAACTGTTTTTT
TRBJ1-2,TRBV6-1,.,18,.,CASSDLFRRAQGAYGYTF,TGTGCCAGCAGTGACTTATTTAGAAGGGCACAGGGCGCCTATGGCTACACCTTC
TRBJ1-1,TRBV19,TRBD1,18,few,CASSIPIPHDRGPTEAFF,TGTGCCAGTAGTATACCCATCCCCCACGACAGGGGGCCTACTGAAGCTTTCTTT
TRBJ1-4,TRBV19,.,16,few,CASSMASGGDNEKLFF,TGTGCCAGTAGTATGGCAAGCGGGGGGGATAATGAAAAACTGTTTTTT
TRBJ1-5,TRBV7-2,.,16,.,CASSFGAAAQNQPQHF,TGTGCCAGCAGCTTTGGGGCGGCCGCGCAGAATCAGCCCCAGCATTTT
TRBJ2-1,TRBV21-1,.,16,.,CASSKVWGRECVEQFF,TGTGCCAGCAGCAAAGTGTGGGGGCGGGAGTGTGTTGAGCAGTTCTTC
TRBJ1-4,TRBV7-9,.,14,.,CASSPSGGGEKLFF,TGTGCCAGCAGCCCTTCGGGGGGCGGCGAAAAACTGTTTTTT
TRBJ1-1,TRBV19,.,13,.,CASRSPKSTEAFF,TGTGCCAGTAGGTCACCGAAGAGCACTGAAGCTTTCTTT
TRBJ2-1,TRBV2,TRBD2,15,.,CASSAGLAGPGEQFF,TGTGCCAGCAGTGCCGGACTAGCGGGACCGGGTGAGCAGTTCTTC
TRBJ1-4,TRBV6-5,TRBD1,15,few,CASSYSGRGHEKLFF,TGTGCCAGCAGTTACTCGGGCAGGGGGCATGAAAAACTGTTTTTT
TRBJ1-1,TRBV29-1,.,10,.,CSVADSEAFF,TGCAGCGTTGCTGACAGTGAAGCTTTCTTT
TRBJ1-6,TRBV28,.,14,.,CASIRQWGNSPLHF,TGTGCCAGCATTAGACAGTGGGGTAATTCACCCCTCCACTTT
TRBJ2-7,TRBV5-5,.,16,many,CASSLDMAAATYEQYF,TGTGCCAGCAGCTTGGATATGGCAGCAGCGACCTACGAGCAGTACTTC
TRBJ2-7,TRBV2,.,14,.,CASSARGTVYEQYF,TGTGCCAGCAGTGCCCGCGGGACAGTTTACGAGCAGTACTTC